What follows is one TCR beta chain and its context. This receptor's antigen is unknown. Base qualities are not at hand, and no much larger clone is one base apart. Libraries were constructed by the immunoSEQ multiplex PCR assay. What TCRdb holds here is the immuneACCESS table cut down to in-frame rearrangements. Part of the clones is not present; checked against another copy, under half of the missing clones reflect an unresolved V gene, and the others are unexplained. This sample is represented by about 150,000 clones; approximately 92% of them were singletons. Around 2% of the sample is in the top ten clones. This specimen belongs to a study of control samples from healthy donors and cancer patients (dated by TCRdb to about 2020). Between the V and J ends, shortened by 3 bases and 0 bases respectively, the junction contains 22 bases. Including the terminal cysteine and phenylalanine, the CDR3 comprises 19 residues. The CDR3 DNA has 57 bases and is translated from base 1.

The sequence is built from TRBV5-3 and TRBJ1-3; no D gene call is confident. TRBV5-3 is noted as an ORF with a role that remains uncertain. This receptor was taken from a woman between 40 and 50 years old in good health. The sequenced sample consisted of blood. The CDR3 protein is CARSYREIGPSASGNTIYF. At the DNA level, the sequence is TGTGCCAGAAGCTATCGGGAAATCGGGCCGTCCGCCTCTGGAAACACCATATATTTT.